These 18 T cell receptor beta chains came from one sample sequenced in a study of blood T cell repertoires in COVID-19. The data were produced by immunoSEQ multiplex PCR, yet TCRdb's version contains in-frame clones alone and is incomplete. The table has about 100,000 clones, 80% to 90% seen once; the top ten hold approximately 2.5%. The sequenced sample was PBMCs or T cells enriched from blood (not recorded which). All receptors come from a woman aged 50 to 60 who had recovered from COVID-19.

In the case of this clone: The junction departs from the called germline gene at one end, perhaps through a read error. This rearrangement joins TRBV7-8 to TRBJ1-3; D not certain. There are 15 residues in the CDR3. Germline assignment: CDR1 SGHVS and CDR2 FQNEAQ. CDR3 nucleotides: TGTGCCAGCAGCCTAGCAGGAGGAACTGGAAACACCATATATTTT. Amino acids: CASSLAGGTGNTIYF.

The J gene is TRBJ2-3, the V gene TRBV24-1, with D possibly being TRBD1 (5 bases). The CDR3 length is 15 residues. Germline V gene lookup returns CDR1 KGHDR and CDR2 SFDVKD. V gave up 5 bases and J gave up 3 bases, with 14 bases separating them. For the CDR3, the DNA is TGTGCCACCAGTGGCGAATTAGGGGCGACAGATACGCAGTATTTT. This codes for CATSGELGATDTQYF.

The rearrangement uses TRBV6-1 and TRBJ2-1; 9 bases are shared with TRBD1. Germline assignment: CDR1 MNHNS and CDR2 SASEGT. The CDR3 is made up of 16 amino acids. V trimming: 3 bases; J trimming: 7 bases; junction bases outside the gene matches: 10. The CDR3 nucleotides read TGTGCCAGCAGTGACGTACGGACAGGGGTTTTTAATGAGCAGTTCTTC. Residues: CASSDVRTGVFNEQFF.

V and J are TRBV28 and TRBJ2-1, with 10 nucleotides matching TRBD1. The CDR3 is made up of 16 amino acids. Germline CDR1 and CDR2: MDHEN and SYDVKM. V lost 4 bases to trimming and J lost 6 bases; unmatched junction nucleotides: 9. The CDR3 here is CASSSDRDRGGNEQFF. DNA of the CDR3: TGTGCCAGCAGTTCTGATCGGGACAGGGGTGGCAATGAGCAGTTCTTC.

The V gene is TRBV21-1, the J gene TRBJ1-2; the table's D call, TRBD1, was not checked against the DNA. TRBV21-1 is labeled a pseudogene. This CDR3 is built from 12 residues. CDR3 in DNA: TGTGCCAGCCGGCGGACAGGGTCATGCTACACCTTC. It yields the protein CASRRTGSCYTF.

The rearrangement links TRBV5-1 to TRBJ2-5; D gene unclear. Germline CDR1 reads SGHRS; CDR2 reads YFSETQ. V dropped 5 bases and J dropped 2 bases, with 10 bases sitting between them. CDR3 length: 13 amino acids. The CDR3 region has the DNA TGCGCCAGCAGACCTTCGACTCAAGAGACCCAGTACTTC. Protein product: CASRPSTQETQYF.

The J gene is TRBJ2-1, the V gene TRBV27, with 8 nucleotides matching TRBD2. The CDR3 sequence is 13 residues long. Germline CDR1 and CDR2: MNHEY and SMNVEV (reference sequence). V was pared by 6 bases and J by 7 bases, with 5 bases of the junction left unmatched. Here the CDR3 reads CASRIAGRNEQFF. The CDR3 bases are TGTGCCAGCAGGATAGCGGGGAGAAATGAGCAGTTCTTC.

This rearrangement joins TRBV9 to TRBJ1-5; no reliable D call. There are 17 residues in the CDR3. Germline V lookup: CDR1 SGDLS, CDR2 YYNGEE. V shed 4 bases and J shed 0 bases, with 17 bases lying between them. This CDR3 reads CASSFWTGLNSNQPQHF. The CDR3 bases are TGTGCCAGCAGCTTCTGGACCGGACTTAATAGCAATCAGCCCCAGCATTTT.

The chain's CDR3 is CASSSSDRGYEQYF. In DNA form, the CDR3 reads TGCGCCAGCAGCTCCTCGGACAGGGGATACGAGCAGTACTTC. The chain has TRBV5-1 and TRBJ2-7; TRBD1 matches 9 bases. The length of the CDR3 is 14 residues. V lost 3 bases and J lost 4; bases outside the gene matches: 5. From germline, CDR1 is SGHRS and CDR2 YFSETQ. The full variable domain, in which reference TRBV5-1 and TRBJ2-7 provide the parts outside the CDR3, is KAGVTQTPRYLIKTRGQQVTLSCSPISGHRSVSWYQQTPGQGLQFLFEYFSETQRNKGNFPGRFSGRQFSNSRSEMNVSTLELGDSALYLCASSSSDRGYEQYFGPGTRLTVT.

This chain connects TRBV9 to TRBJ2-7; 9 bases match TRBD1. This CDR3 has 15 residues. Per germline, CDR1 SGDLS and CDR2 YYNGEE. The V segment lost 4 bases and the J segment 0 bases; nucleotides outside the gene matches: 5. The CDR3 DNA follows: TGTGCCAGCAGCAGGACAGGGGAAAGCTCCTACGAGCAGTACTTC. The encoded protein is CASSRTGESSYEQYF.

The rearrangement joins TRBV5-1 to TRBJ2-1; D is unclear. There are 12 residues in the CDR3. The V end lost 4 bases, the J end lost 4 bases, and 6 bases lay between the germline ends. Per germline, CDR1 SGHRS and CDR2 YFSETQ. The CDR3 sequence: CASSQNYNEQFF. The DNA of the CDR3 is TGCGCCAGCAGCCAAAATTACAATGAGCAGTTCTTC.

The CDR3 is CASSLGGGREAFF. Here the CDR3 DNA reads TGCGCCAGCAGCCTGGGTGGGGGCCGTGAAGCTTTCTTT. The chain has TRBV5-1 and TRBJ1-1; tentative D call: TRBD1 (6 bases). With 4 bases removed from V and 7 bases from J, the gap between germline ends came to 14 bases. The CDR3 runs to 13 residues. Germline V gene sequence: CDR1 SGHRS, CDR2 YFSETQ.

This clone was picked up one time. The chain carries TRBV28 and TRBJ2-5, with TRBD1 matching 8 bases. The CDR3 spans 13 residues. The J segment lost 3 bases and the V segment lost 5 bases, leaving 2 bases of the junction unmatched. From germline, CDR1 is MDHEN and CDR2 SYDVKM. This chain's CDR3 is CASSPTGEETQYF. Written as DNA, the CDR3 is TGTGCCAGCAGTCCGACAGGGGAAGAGACCCAGTACTTC.

This clone was found once. The chain is built from TRBV6-1 and TRBJ2-3; TRBD2 might be the D (5 bases). This CDR3 is 14 amino acids long. V lost 1 base to trimming and J lost 9 bases, with 14 bases between them. Per germline, CDR1 MNHNS and CDR2 SASEGT. The CDR3 is CASSEGGEALTQYF. The CDR3 coding sequence is TGTGCCAGCAGTGAAGGGGGAGAGGCTTTGACGCAGTATTTT.

This clone has a single count. The V gene is TRBV28, the J gene TRBJ2-1, with D unresolved. CDR3 length: 11 amino acids. Germline V gene data show CDR1 as MDHEN and CDR2 as SYDVKM. Trimming cost V 2 bases and J 8 bases, with 4 bases left between them. The CDR3 DNA reads as TGTGCCAGCAGTTTAACGGATGAGCAGTTCTTC. This translates into CASSLTDEQFF.

V and J are TRBV7-8 and TRBJ1-5; TRBD1 aligns across 7 bases. The CDR3 consists of 14 residues. The V and J ends lost 7 bases and 3 bases, in that order; junction bases with no gene match: 6. Looked up from germline, CDR1 is SGHVS and CDR2 is FQNEAQ. CDR3 coding DNA: TGTGCCAGCACCATGGGACAGTTCAATCAGCCCCAGCATTTT. The encoded protein is CASTMGQFNQPQHF.

The DNA for the CDR3 is TGTGCCAGCAGCTTGGAGCAGAGCTCCTACAATGAGCAGTTCTTC. Amino acid sequence: CASSLEQSSYNEQFF. The rearrangement joins TRBV7-2 to TRBJ2-1; D is uncertain. CDR3 length: 15 amino acids. Germline values: CDR1 SGHTA, CDR2 FQGNSA. V was shortened by 3 bases and J by 0 bases, with 9 bases between the two germline ends.

V and J are TRBV5-1 and TRBJ2-1; 12 bases map to TRBD2. V shed 3 bases and J 6 bases; nucleotides not matched to a gene: 4. The CDR3 is 15 residues long. Germline CDR1 and CDR2: SGHRS and YFSETQ. CDR3 in DNA: TGCGCCAGCAGCTCGACTAGCGGGAGTTTCAATGAGCAGTTCTTC. Residues: CASSSTSGSFNEQFF.